These 10 T cell receptor beta chains were all obtained from the same sample, sequenced in a study of blood T cell repertoires in COVID-19. Using immunoSEQ multiplex PCR, the repertoire was profiled, and TCRdb retains in-frame clones only, with some absent. The data hold a few hundred thousand clones, with 75% to 90% observed a single time. Sequencing was carried out using peripheral blood. These receptors were taken from a man aged 30 to 39 who had recovered from COVID-19.

This clone was recorded only once. One end of the junction is discordant with germline, which a read error may explain. V and J are TRBV11-2 and TRBJ2-2, with D unresolved. This CDR3 is built from 13 residues. Looked up from germline, CDR1 is SGHAT and CDR2 is FQNNGV. Here the CDR3 reads CASSLDYTGELFF. The CDR3 DNA is TGTGCCAGCAGCCTAGACTACACCGGGGAGCTGTTTTTT.

The J gene is TRBJ1-1, the V gene TRBV6-5, with D possibly matching TRBD1 (5 bases). Germline CDR1 reads MNHEY; CDR2 reads SVGAGI. Trimming shortened V by 5 bases and J by 6 bases, and 13 bases separated the two germline ends. The CDR3 extends over 13 amino acids. DNA for the CDR3: TGTGCCAGCAGTCTTCGGGGGTGGTCTGAAGCTTTCTTT. Amino acid sequence: CASSLRGWSEAFF.

The chain has TRBV27 and TRBJ2-3; the match to TRBD1 covers 7 bases. CDR3 length: 16 amino acids. Germline V gene data show CDR1 as MNHEY and CDR2 as SMNVEV (reference sequence). Germline trimming cut 4 bases from V and 4 bases from J; bases unmatched to any gene: 11. This CDR3 reads CASSSPRGPVADTQYF. CDR3 nucleotides: TGTGCCAGCAGTTCTCCAAGGGGGCCAGTAGCAGATACGCAGTATTTT.

This chain connects TRBV20-1 to TRBJ2-7; the match to TRBD2 covers 8 bases. The J segment lost 2 bases and the V segment lost 6 bases, leaving 6 bases of the junction unmatched. Germline CDR1 DFQATT, CDR2 SNEGSKA (reference sequence). The CDR3 covers 13 residues. CDR3 in amino acids: CSASTGGAYEQYF. CDR3 bases: TGCAGTGCCAGTACCGGGGGGGCCTACGAGCAGTACTTC.

The rearrangement links TRBV30 to TRBJ1-2; 10 bases map to TRBD1. The germline V gene has CDR1 GTSNPN and CDR2 SVGIG (reference sequence). J was trimmed by 8 bases and V by 5 bases; bases with no gene match: 11. This CDR3 is 14 amino acids long. The CDR3 loop is CAWDRGLNVGGYTF. CDR3 nucleotide sequence: TGTGCCTGGGACAGGGGGCTAAACGTGGGAGGCTACACCTTC.

The genes are TRBV1 and TRBJ2-3; the table's D call of TRBD2 was not tested on the DNA. TRBV1 corresponds to a pseudogene. This CDR3 is built from 19 residues. The CDR3 spells CTGGTRSGGADLAIDTQYF. Here the CDR3 DNA reads TGCACCGGGGGTACCCGTAGCGGGGGGGCCGATCTTGCGATAGATACGCAGTATTTT.

The chain employs TRBV5-1 and TRBJ1-6; D perhaps matches TRBD1 (6 bases). V was cut by 0 bases and J by 1 base, with 8 bases left in between. CDR1 and CDR2 from the germline V gene are SGHRS and YFSETQ. The CDR3 has 16 residues. CDR3 in amino acids: CASSLGGGSYNSPLHF. The CDR3 DNA reads as TGCGCCAGCAGCTTGGGAGGGGGATCCTATAATTCACCCCTCCACTTT.

V is TRBV27 and J is TRBJ2-1; 8 bases align to TRBD2. Per the germline V gene, CDR1 is MNHEY and CDR2 is SMNVEV (reference sequence). The V gene end was trimmed by 3 bases and the J gene end by 2 bases; junction bases not matched to a gene: 12. This CDR3 has 18 amino acids. The CDR3 is CASSLSSNGGGTYNEQFF. The CDR3, as DNA: TGTGCCAGCAGTTTGAGCAGTAATGGCGGGGGGACCTACAATGAGCAGTTCTTC.

The chain carries TRBV19 and TRBJ2-7; possibly TRBD2 for D (5 bases). The V gene's germline CDR1 is LNHDA and CDR2 SQIVND (reference sequence). There are 13 residues in the CDR3. Trimming cost V 0 bases and J 11 bases, with 14 bases left between them. The CDR3 nucleotides read TGTGCCAGTAGTATAGATCTGTGGACGGAGGAGTACTTC. Protein: CASSIDLWTEEYF. The full variable domain, completed using reference TRBV19 and TRBJ2-7, is DGGITQSPKYLFRKEGQNVTLSCEQNLNHDAMYWYRQDPGQGLRLIYYSQIVNDFQKGDIAEGYSVSREKKESFPLTVTSAQKNPTAFYLCASSIDLWTEEYFGPGTRLTVT.

The V gene is TRBV6-1, the J gene TRBJ2-7, with 10 nucleotides matching TRBD1. The CDR3 has 15 residues. Germline loops: CDR1 MNHNS, CDR2 SASEGT. With 2 bases clipped from V and 5 bases from J, the junction kept 6 bases outside the gene matches. Here the CDR3 DNA reads TGTGCCAGCAGTGAATTTAGGGGGACAGGGGACGAGCAGTACTTC. Amino acid sequence: CASSEFRGTGDEQYF.